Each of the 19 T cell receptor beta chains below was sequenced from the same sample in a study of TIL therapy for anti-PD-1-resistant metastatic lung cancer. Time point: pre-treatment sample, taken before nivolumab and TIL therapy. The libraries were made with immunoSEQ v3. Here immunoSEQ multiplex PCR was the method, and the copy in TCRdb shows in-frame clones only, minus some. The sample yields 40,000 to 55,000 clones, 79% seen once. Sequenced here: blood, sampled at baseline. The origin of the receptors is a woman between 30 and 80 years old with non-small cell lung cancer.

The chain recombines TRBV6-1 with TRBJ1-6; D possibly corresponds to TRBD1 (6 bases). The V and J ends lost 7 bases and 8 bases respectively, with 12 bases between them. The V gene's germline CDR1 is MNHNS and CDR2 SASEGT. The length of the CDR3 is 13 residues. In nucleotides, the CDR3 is TGTGCCAGCAATCCACAGGGTGATTCACCCCTCCACTTT. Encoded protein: CASNPQGDSPLHF.

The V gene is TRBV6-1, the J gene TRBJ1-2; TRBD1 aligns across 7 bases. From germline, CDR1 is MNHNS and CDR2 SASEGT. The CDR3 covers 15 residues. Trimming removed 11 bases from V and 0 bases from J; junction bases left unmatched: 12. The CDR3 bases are TGTGCCGGAAAGATCGGGACAGAAGCTAACTATGGCTACACCTTC. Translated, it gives CAGKIGTEANYGYTF.

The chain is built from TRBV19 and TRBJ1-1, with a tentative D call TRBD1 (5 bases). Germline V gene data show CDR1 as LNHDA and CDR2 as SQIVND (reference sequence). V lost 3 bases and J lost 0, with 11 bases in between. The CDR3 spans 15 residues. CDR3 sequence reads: CASSMSGLMNTEAFF. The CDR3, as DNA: TGTGCCAGTAGTATGTCGGGGCTCATGAACACTGAAGCTTTCTTT.

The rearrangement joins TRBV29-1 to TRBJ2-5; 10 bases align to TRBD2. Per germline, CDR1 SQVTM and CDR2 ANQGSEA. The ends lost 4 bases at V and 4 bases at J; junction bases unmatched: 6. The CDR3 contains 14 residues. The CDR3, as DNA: TGCAGCGTTGGGACTAGACTAGCGGGAGAGACCCAGTACTTC. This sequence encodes CSVGTRLAGETQYF.

The CDR3: CASSEGTGTLGPQHF. In DNA form, the CDR3 reads TGTGCCAGCAGTGAAGGTACAGGGACCCTCGGGCCCCAGCATTTT. The chain has TRBV6-1 and TRBJ1-5; the D gene is possibly TRBD1 (6 bases). V was clipped by 1 base and J by 9 bases, with 16 bases between them. The CDR3 is 15 amino acids. In germline, CDR1 is MNHNS, CDR2 SASEGT.

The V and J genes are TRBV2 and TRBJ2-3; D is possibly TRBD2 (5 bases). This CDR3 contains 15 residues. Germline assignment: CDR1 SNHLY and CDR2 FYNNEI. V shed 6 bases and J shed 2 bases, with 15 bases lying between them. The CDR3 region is CASSLASGYTDTQYF. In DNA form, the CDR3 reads TGTGCCAGCAGCCTCGCAAGCGGATACACAGATACGCAGTATTTT.

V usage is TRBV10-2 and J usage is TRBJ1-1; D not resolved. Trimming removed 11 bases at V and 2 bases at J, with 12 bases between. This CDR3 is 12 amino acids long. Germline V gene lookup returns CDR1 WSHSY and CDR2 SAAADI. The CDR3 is CACRERNTEAFF. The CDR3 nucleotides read TGCGCCTGCCGGGAGCGAAACACTGAAGCTTTCTTT.

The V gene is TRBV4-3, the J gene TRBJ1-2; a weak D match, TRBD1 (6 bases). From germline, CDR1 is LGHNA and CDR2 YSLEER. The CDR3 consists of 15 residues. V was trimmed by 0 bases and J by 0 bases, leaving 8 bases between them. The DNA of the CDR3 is TGCGCCAGCAGCCAAGAGGACAGACCTAACTATGGCTACACCTTC. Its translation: CASSQEDRPNYGYTF.

The CDR3 region has the DNA TGTGCCAGCAGTTCCACTTCTCCAGATACGCAGTATTTT. It codes for CASSSTSPDTQYF. The chain couples TRBV5-4 to TRBJ2-3; D gene unclear. V was clipped by 5 bases and J by 4 bases, with 11 bases between them. Germline values: CDR1 SGHNT, CDR2 YYREEE (reference sequence). This CDR3 region has 13 residues.

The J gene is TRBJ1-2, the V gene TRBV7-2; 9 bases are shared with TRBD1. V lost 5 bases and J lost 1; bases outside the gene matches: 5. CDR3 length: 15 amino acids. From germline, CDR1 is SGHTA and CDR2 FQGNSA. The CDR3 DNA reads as TGTGCCAGCAGCCAGGACAGGGGCTTTAACTATGGCTACACCTTC. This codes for CASSQDRGFNYGYTF.

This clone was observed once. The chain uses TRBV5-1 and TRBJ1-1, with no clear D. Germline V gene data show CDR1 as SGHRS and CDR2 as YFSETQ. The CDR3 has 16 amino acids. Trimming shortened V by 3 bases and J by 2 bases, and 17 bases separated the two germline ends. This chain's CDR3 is CASSSRSSTGNTEAFF. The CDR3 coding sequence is TGCGCCAGCAGCTCCCGAAGCTCAACGGGAAACACTGAAGCTTTCTTT.

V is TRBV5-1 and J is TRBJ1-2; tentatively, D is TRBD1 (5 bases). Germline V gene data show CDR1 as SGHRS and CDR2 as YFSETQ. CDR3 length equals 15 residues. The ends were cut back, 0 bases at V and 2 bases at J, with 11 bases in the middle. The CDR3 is CASSLESSGNYGYTF. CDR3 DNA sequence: TGCGCCAGCAGCTTGGAAAGTTCAGGGAACTATGGCTACACCTTC. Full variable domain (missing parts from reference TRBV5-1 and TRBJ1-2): KAGVTQTPRYLIKTRGQQVTLSCSPISGHRSVSWYQQTPGQGLQFLFEYFSETQRNKGNFPGRFSGRQFSNSRSEMNVSTLELGDSALYLCASSLESSGNYGYTFGSGTRLTVV.

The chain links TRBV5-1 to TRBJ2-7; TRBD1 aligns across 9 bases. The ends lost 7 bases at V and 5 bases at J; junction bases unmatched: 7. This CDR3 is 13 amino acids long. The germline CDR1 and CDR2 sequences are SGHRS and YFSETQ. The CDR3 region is CASGYRDRDEQYF. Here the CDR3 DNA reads TGCGCCAGCGGGTACCGGGACAGGGACGAGCAGTACTTC.

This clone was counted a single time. CDR3 coding DNA: TGTGCCAGCAGCTTTGACTACGAGCAGTACTTC. Protein: CASSFDYEQYF. This chain connects TRBV7-8 to TRBJ2-7, with D hard to call. V was trimmed by 3 bases and J by 3 bases, leaving 3 bases between them. This CDR3 has 11 amino acids. The germline CDR1 and CDR2 sequences are SGHVS and FQNEAQ.

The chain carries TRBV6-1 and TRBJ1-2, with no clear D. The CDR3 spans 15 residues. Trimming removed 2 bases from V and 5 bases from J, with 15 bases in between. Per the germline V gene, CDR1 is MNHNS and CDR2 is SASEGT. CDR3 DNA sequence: TGTGCCAGCAGTGAAACGTCAAACGGGAGGTATGGCTACACCTTC. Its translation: CASSETSNGRYGYTF.

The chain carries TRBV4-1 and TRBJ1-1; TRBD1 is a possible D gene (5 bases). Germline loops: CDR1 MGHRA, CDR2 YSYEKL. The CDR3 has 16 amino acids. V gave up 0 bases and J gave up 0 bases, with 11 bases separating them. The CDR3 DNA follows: TGCGCCAGCAGCCAAGAAGGGTCAGGGATGAACACTGAAGCTTTCTTT. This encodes CASSQEGSGMNTEAFF.

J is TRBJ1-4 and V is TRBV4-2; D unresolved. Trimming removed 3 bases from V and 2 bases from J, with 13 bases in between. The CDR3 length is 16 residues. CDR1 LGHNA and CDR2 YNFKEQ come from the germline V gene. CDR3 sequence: CASSQMNPGTNEKLFF. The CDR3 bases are TGTGCCAGCAGCCAGATGAACCCGGGTACTAATGAAAAACTGTTTTTT.

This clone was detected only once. The CDR3, as DNA: TGCAGCGTTGCTCAAGGCCGCCCCGAATATATTATGAACACTGAAGCTTTCTTT. It yields the protein CSVAQGRPEYIMNTEAFF. The chain employs TRBV29-1 and TRBJ1-1; D is undetermined. The V end lost 4 bases, the J end lost 0 bases, and 24 bases lay between the germline ends. Germline V gene lookup returns CDR1 SQVTM and CDR2 ANQGSEA. This CDR3 comprises 18 residues.

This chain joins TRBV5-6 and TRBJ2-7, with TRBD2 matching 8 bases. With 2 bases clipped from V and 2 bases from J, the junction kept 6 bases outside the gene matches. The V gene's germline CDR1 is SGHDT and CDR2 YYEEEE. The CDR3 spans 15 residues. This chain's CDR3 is CASSLAGVITYEQYF. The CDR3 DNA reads TGTGCCAGCAGCTTAGCGGGAGTTATCACCTACGAGCAGTACTTC. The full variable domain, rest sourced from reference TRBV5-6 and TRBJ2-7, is DAGVTQSPTHLIKTRGQQVTLRCSPKSGHDTVSWYQQALGQGPQFIFQYYEEEERQRGNFPDRFSGHQFPNYSSELNVNALLLGDSALYLCASSLAGVITYEQYFGPGTRLTVT.